One sample yielded the 21 T cell receptor beta chains listed below, sequenced in a study of T-cell reconstitution after alpha-beta-depleted transplantation in children. Unique molecular identifiers were incorporated when the TCRbeta library was constructed. TCRdb recomputed calls from the PCR reads with MiXCR, one row per CDR3 protein. The sample shows 500,000 to 600,000 distinct CDR3 sequences, 27% of them seen only once. The sequencing used PBMCs, collected before TCRalphabeta/CD19-depleted stem cell transplant. The receptor set was obtained from a boy younger than two with Wiskott-Aldrich syndrome, due to receive a stem cell transplant.

For the CDR3, the DNA is TGCAGCGTTCGGACAGGGGTAAACGAGCAGTACTTC. It yields the protein CSVRTGVNEQYF. The V gene is TRBV29-1, the J gene TRBJ2-7, with 9 bases identical to TRBD1. The ends lost 5 bases at V and 5 bases at J; junction bases unmatched: 4. Per germline, CDR1 SQVTM and CDR2 ANQGSEA. The CDR3 extends over 12 amino acids.

V and J are TRBV20-1 and TRBJ2-7; no reliable D call. The CDR3 is made up of 8 amino acids. From germline, CDR1 is DFQATT and CDR2 SNEGSKA (reference sequence). V was clipped by 7 bases and J by 5 bases, with 3 bases between them. The CDR3 nucleotides are TGCAGTGTGCACGAGCAGTACTTC. It codes for CSVHEQYF.

This clonotype was counted only a few times. Mismatch with germline at one junction end may stem from a read error. J is TRBJ2-5 and V is TRBV24-1; TRBD2 agrees at 7 bases. The germline V gene has CDR1 KGHDR and CDR2 SFDVKD. CDR3 length: 16 residues. The CDR3 sequence: CATSDLPQRGQEIQYF. CDR3 DNA: TGTGCCACCAGTGATTTGCCACAGCGGGGTCAAGAGATCCAGTACTTC.

The chain has TRBV20-1 and TRBJ1-1; possibly TRBD1 for D (6 bases). The V and J ends lost 7 bases and 7 bases respectively, with 16 bases between them. This CDR3 comprises 12 residues. Germline CDR1 is DFQATT and CDR2 is SNEGSKA (reference sequence). This chain's CDR3 is CSEDSRSGEAFF. In DNA, the CDR3 is TGCAGTGAGGACAGCCGAAGCGGTGAAGCTTTCTTT.

The chain is built from TRBV20-1 and TRBJ2-3; TRBD2 agrees at 9 bases. CDR3 length: 13 amino acids. Unmatched junction bases numbered 2, after V lost 5 bases and J lost 2 bases. Germline assignment: CDR1 DFQATT and CDR2 SNEGSKA (reference sequence). The CDR3 nucleotides read TGCAGTGCTCCTAGCGGGAACACAGATACGCAGTATTTT. This gives the protein CSAPSGNTDTQYF.

In its sample, this clonotype was seen a few times. CDR3 coding DNA: TGCGCCAGCAGCCAAAGTAGCGGGAGGACCGGGGAGCTGTTTTTT. Translation: CASSQSSGRTGELFF. The genes are TRBV4-1 and TRBJ2-2; 10 bases line up with TRBD2. The CDR3 sequence is 15 residues long. Trimming at V came to 2 bases and at J to 5 bases, leaving 2 bases not matched to a gene. Germline values: CDR1 MGHRA, CDR2 YSYEKL.

This clonotype was found many times. Compared with germline, one end of the junction differs, possibly owing to a read error. The gene calls are TRBV5-1 and TRBJ2-1, with D perhaps TRBD2 (5 bases). The CDR3 is made up of 13 amino acids. The V gene's germline CDR1 is SGHRS and CDR2 YFSETQ. CDR3 amino acids: CASSGSSYNEQFF. CDR3 coding DNA: TGTGCCAGCAGCGGTAGTTCCTACAATGAGCAGTTCTTC.

The sample holds a few counts of this clonotype. This rearrangement joins TRBV5-1 to TRBJ2-5; 7 nucleotides match TRBD2. The trim removed 7 bases at V and 2 bases at J, leaving 8 bases unmatched. This CDR3 contains 14 residues. Germline V gene lookup returns CDR1 SGHRS and CDR2 YFSETQ. The CDR3 region is CASGGRVGQETQYF. Written as DNA, the CDR3 is TGCGCCAGCGGCGGGAGAGTTGGGCAAGAGACCCAGTACTTC.

CDR3 sequence: CASSLNRIRSSGANVLTF. The CDR3 nucleotides are TGCGCCAGCAGCTTGAATAGGATTAGAAGCTCTGGGGCCAACGTCCTGACTTTC. The J gene is TRBJ2-6, the V gene TRBV5-1; no definite D call. Trimming removed 1 base at V and 0 bases at J, with 14 bases between. This CDR3 comprises 18 residues. Germline V lookup: CDR1 SGHRS, CDR2 YFSETQ.

The rearrangement joins TRBV20-1 to TRBJ2-7; 7 nucleotides agree with TRBD1. Trimming removed 8 bases from V and 2 bases from J; junction bases left unmatched: 3. Germline loops: CDR1 DFQATT, CDR2 SNEGSKA (reference sequence). This CDR3 is built from 11 residues. As DNA, the CDR3 is TGCAGTAGCGGACAGGCCTACGAGCAGTACTTC. This codes for CSSGQAYEQYF.

The chain carries TRBV12-3 or TRBV12-4 and TRBJ2-3; TRBD2 aligns across 8 bases. With V trimmed by 4 bases and J by 0 bases, 6 bases remained unmatched. This CDR3 has 16 amino acids. This chain's CDR3 is CASSSQGTSSTDTQYF. In DNA, the CDR3 is TGTGCCAGCAGTTCGCAAGGGACTAGTAGCACAGATACGCAGTATTTT.

The rearrangement uses TRBV20-1 and TRBJ2-3; 11 nucleotides align to TRBD2. Germline assignment: CDR1 DFQATT and CDR2 SNEGSKA (reference sequence). This CDR3 spans 15 amino acids. The junction had 7 bases not matched to a gene; V was cut back by 6 bases and J by 2 bases. This CDR3 is CSALRLAGNTDTQYF. As DNA, the CDR3 is TGCAGTGCGCTTCGACTAGCGGGAAACACAGATACGCAGTATTTT.

The chain employs TRBV7-2 and TRBJ2-5; D unresolved. The V and J ends lost 0 bases and 1 base respectively, with 3 bases between them. CDR1 SGHTA and CDR2 FQGNSA come from the germline V gene. This CDR3 is 13 amino acids long. CDR3 bases: TGTGCCAGCAGCTTAGCTATCCAAGAGACCCAGTACTTC. It codes for CASSLAIQETQYF.

This clonotype was observed a few times. The gene calls are TRBV6-2 or TRBV6-3 and TRBJ1-1, with TRBD1 identical over 7 bases. Trimming at V came to 0 bases and at J to 6 bases, leaving 4 bases not matched to a gene. There are 14 residues in the CDR3. Germline lookup yields CDR1 MNHEY and CDR2 SVGEGT. The CDR3 spells CASSYSMGQSEAFF. Written as DNA, the CDR3 is TGTGCCAGCAGTTACTCGATGGGACAGTCTGAAGCTTTCTTT.

The genes are TRBV5-4 and TRBJ2-2; TRBD2 matches 8 bases. V trimming: 4 bases; J trimming: 4 bases; junction bases outside the gene matches: 9. CDR1 and CDR2 (germline): SGHNT, YYREEE (reference sequence). CDR3 size: 16 residues. CDR3 sequence (DNA): TGTGCCAGCAGCCCCGTAGCGGGGACGGGCACCGGGGAGCTGTTTTTT. This encodes CASSPVAGTGTGELFF.

This clonotype was seen more than once but under ten times. The chain has TRBV5-5 and TRBJ2-6, with D possibly matching TRBD1 (6 bases). The germline gives CDR1 SGHKS, CDR2 YYEKEE (reference sequence). Trimming shortened V by 2 bases and J by 0 bases, and 12 bases separated the two germline ends. The CDR3 sequence is 17 residues long. CDR3 in DNA: TGTGCCAGCAGCTTTTTGACAGGCCGCTCTGGGGCCAACGTCCTGACTTTC. Its translation is CASSFLTGRSGANVLTF.

The chain uses TRBV2 and TRBJ2-7, with TRBD2 matching over 7 bases. This CDR3 contains 14 residues. Germline V CDR1 and CDR2: SNHLY, FYNNEI. Trimming took 6 bases from V and 5 from J; bases not matched to a gene: 10. The CDR3 region has the DNA TGTGCCAGCAGGAGGGAGGGGCCCTCGGACGAGCAGTACTTC. This translates into CASRREGPSDEQYF.

The CDR3 DNA follows: TGTGCCAGCACCAGAATCGCCGGGGCGAATGAAAAACTGTTTTTT. Translating gives CASTRIAGANEKLFF. The rearrangement links TRBV6-1 to TRBJ1-4, with D perhaps TRBD1 (5 bases). CDR3 size: 15 residues. The germline V gene encodes CDR1 MNHNS and CDR2 SASEGT. V was clipped by 7 bases and J by 5 bases, with 17 bases between them.

This clonotype was detected a few times. The V and J genes are TRBV5-6 and TRBJ1-2; perhaps TRBD1 as D (5 bases). V was trimmed by 3 bases and J by 2 bases, leaving 11 bases between them. The CDR3 runs to 14 residues. Germline CDR1 reads SGHDT; CDR2 reads YYEEEE. CDR3 sequence: CASSWGDINYGYTF. CDR3 nucleotides: TGTGCCAGCAGCTGGGGCGATATAAACTATGGCTACACCTTC.

This clonotype was counted a few times. The chain combines TRBV28 with TRBJ2-7; D possibly matches TRBD1 or TRBD2 (5 bases each). The V gene's germline CDR1 is MDHEN and CDR2 SYDVKM. The ends were cut back, 2 bases at V and 0 bases at J, with 11 bases in the middle. This CDR3 comprises 15 residues. The CDR3 DNA is TGTGCCAGCAGTTTAAGGGGAGCAGGCTCCTACGAGCAGTACTTC. It encodes CASSLRGAGSYEQYF.

The CDR3 here is CASSFGDRSNQPQHF. CDR3 DNA sequence: TGTGCCAGCAGTTTCGGGGACAGAAGCAATCAGCCCCAGCATTTT. The chain has TRBV12-3 or TRBV12-4 and TRBJ1-5; 7 bases align to TRBD1. The CDR3 is 15 residues long. Trimming cost V 3 bases and J 1 base; bases outside gene matches: 3.